The clone carrying this T cell receptor (beta chain) was observed at least ten times. Its matching antigen is unknown. The CDR3 is made up of 16 amino acids. V dropped 3 bases and J dropped 4 bases, with 17 bases sitting between them. Germline V lookup: CDR1 SEHNR, CDR2 FQNEAQ (reference sequence). This record belongs to a study of T-cell reconstitution after alpha-beta-depleted transplantation in children. Unique molecular identifiers were used in preparing the TCRbeta library. TCRdb reprocessed the PCR reads with MiXCR, giving one entry per CDR3 protein. Of nearly 200,000 distinct CDR3 sequences in the sample, 6.3% were seen once. Study-wide results and caveats: Several hundred graft clones that had expanded were reportedly the source of alpha-beta T cells about two months after transplant. When one year had passed after transplant, most T-cell counts and diversity came from newly produced T cells. From surviving recipient T cells and thymic progenitors came the high day-60 TCRbeta diversity observed in some patients.

Material: PBMCs, obtained before TCRalphabeta/CD19-depleted stem cell transplant. The source of this sequence is a girl less than two years old with combined immunodeficiency, due to receive a stem cell transplant. The chain employs TRBV7-9 and TRBJ2-3; no clear D. The CDR3 DNA follows: TGTGCCAGCAGCTTTACCCTCTTTGCTACTGCAGATACGCAGTATTTT. This codes for CASSFTLFATADTQYF.